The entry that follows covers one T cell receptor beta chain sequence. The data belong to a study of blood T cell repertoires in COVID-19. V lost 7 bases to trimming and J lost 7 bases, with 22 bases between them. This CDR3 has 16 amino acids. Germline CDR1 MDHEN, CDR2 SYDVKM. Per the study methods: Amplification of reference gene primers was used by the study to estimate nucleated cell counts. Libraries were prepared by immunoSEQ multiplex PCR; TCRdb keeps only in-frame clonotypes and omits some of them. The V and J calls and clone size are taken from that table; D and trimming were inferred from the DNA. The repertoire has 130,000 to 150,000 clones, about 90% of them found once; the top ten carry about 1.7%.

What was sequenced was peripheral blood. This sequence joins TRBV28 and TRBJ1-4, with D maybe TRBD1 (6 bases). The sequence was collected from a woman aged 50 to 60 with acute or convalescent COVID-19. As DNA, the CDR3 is TGTGCCAGCACCATCCTCCGGGGGGCAAGGAGTGAAAAACTGTTTTTT. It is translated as CASTILRGARSEKLFF.